Below are 18 T cell receptor beta chains sequenced from a single sample in a study of preoperative IRX-2 immunotherapy in early breast cancer (dated by TCRdb to about 2019). The meaning of the sample's treatment or condition label: preoperative locoregional IRX-2 cytokine immunotherapy. The library was obtained by the immunoSEQ multiplex PCR assay. The table was pulled from immuneACCESS by TCRdb, which kept in-frame rearrangements only. Such tables lose some clones; where checked, under half of the loss comes from unresolved V genes, and the rest has no known cause. This sample has about 34,000 clones in its table, and about 95% of those were observed once. Clones ranked in the top ten supply under 6.5% of the sample. Specimen collection occurred from a patient treated with IRX-2 immunotherapy. The receptors were gathered from a human donor with breast cancer.

The chain employs TRBV2 and TRBJ2-5; D is unclear. The CDR3 is 12 residues long. The V and J ends lost 5 bases and 2 bases respectively, with 6 bases between them. From germline, CDR1 is SNHLY and CDR2 FYNNEI. The CDR3 loop reads CASSLVQETQYF. The CDR3 nucleotides read TGTGCCAGCAGTCTCGTGCAAGAGACCCAGTACTTC.

The genes are TRBV6-5 and TRBJ1-2; a possible D gene is TRBD1 (6 bases). Deletions cut 6 bases from V and 4 bases from J, with 15 bases between. The CDR3 extends over 14 amino acids. In germline, CDR1 is MNHEY, CDR2 SVGAGI. The DNA for the CDR3 is TGTGCCAGCAGCCTGGCGGGGGGGCCCTATGGCTACACCTTC. Encoded protein: CASSLAGGPYGYTF.

This sequence joins TRBV19 and TRBJ2-2; D gene uncertain. The CDR3 spans 15 residues. V lost 11 bases and J lost 1, with 17 bases in between. Germline CDR1 is LNHDA and CDR2 is SQIVND (reference sequence). CDR3 sequence (DNA): TGTGCCTCTACGGGCCGGGCCATGAACACCGGGGAGCTGTTTTTT. This codes for CASTGRAMNTGELFF.

The chain is built from TRBV7-5 and TRBJ2-5. TRBV7-5 is an annotated pseudogene. The CDR3 is 21 residues long. This CDR3 reads CVRSLVVVEYPGGVGQETQYF. CDR3 DNA: TGTGTCAGAAGCTTAGTAGTGGTCGAATATCCTGGTGGGGTTGGGCAAGAGACCCAGTACTTC.

This clone has just one count. V and J are TRBV15 and TRBJ2-3; 11 nucleotides align to TRBD2. Germline CDR1 is LNHNV and CDR2 is YYDKDF (reference sequence). Trimming cost V 0 bases and J 7 bases; bases outside gene matches: 9. This CDR3 is built from 17 residues. The DNA of the CDR3 is TGTGCCACCAGCAGAGATCACCTAGCGGGGGGCGGATATACGCAGTATTTT. Residues: CATSRDHLAGGGYTQYF.

V is TRBV7-9 and J is TRBJ2-7; D unresolved. The CDR3 contains 11 residues. CDR1 is SEHNR and CDR2 is FQNEAQ in the germline V gene (reference sequence). V was trimmed by 5 bases and J by 4 bases, leaving 6 bases between them. The CDR3, as DNA: TGTGCCAGCAGCCTAGAATACGAGCAGTACTTC. Translated: CASSLEYEQYF.

The chain uses TRBV7-2 and TRBJ1-3; D remains ambiguous. Trimming stripped 2 bases from V and 2 bases from J, with 7 bases between. This CDR3 region has 14 residues. The V gene's germline CDR1 is SGHTA and CDR2 FQGNSA. Written as DNA, the CDR3 is TGTGCCAGCAGCTTAACAGCTCCTGGAAACACCATATATTTT. It encodes CASSLTAPGNTIYF.

This chain connects TRBV6-5 to TRBJ1-4; the D gene is possibly TRBD1 (5 bases). The CDR3 totals 15 residues. Germline V gives CDR1 MNHEY, CDR2 SVGAGI. Trimming pared 5 bases from V and 5 bases from J, leaving 15 bases between. The CDR3 sequence is CASSPQRGPNEKLFF. The CDR3 DNA reads TGTGCCAGCAGTCCTCAGAGGGGACCCAATGAAAAACTGTTTTTT.

The chain links TRBV7-6 to TRBJ2-3; D unresolved. The CDR3 is made up of 12 amino acids. Trimming took 6 bases from V and 0 from J, leaving 4 bases between them. Germline V gene sequence: CDR1 SGHVS, CDR2 FNYEAQ. This CDR3 is CASSYSTDTQYF. CDR3 nucleotide sequence: TGTGCCAGCAGTTATAGCACAGATACGCAGTATTTT.

This clone was found once. One end of the junction is discordant with germline, which a read error may explain. This chain uses TRBV27 with TRBJ2-2, with 9 bases that match TRBD2. The CDR3 spans 15 residues. Germline CDR1 is MNHEY and CDR2 is SMNVEV (reference sequence). CDR3 DNA sequence: TGTGCCAGCTACTTAGCGGGAGCCCCCCACGGGAAGCTGTTTTTT. It translates to CASYLAGAPHGKLFF.

This chain joins TRBV7-9 and TRBJ2-5; D not certain. This CDR3 is built from 12 residues. Germline CDR1 SEHNR, CDR2 FQNEAQ (reference sequence). Trimming left V 3 bases short and J 3 bases short, with 5 bases between. CDR3 amino acids: CASSFTKETQYF. The CDR3 nucleotides are TGTGCCAGCAGCTTTACTAAAGAGACCCAGTACTTC.

The J gene is TRBJ1-2, the V gene TRBV30; 8 bases align to TRBD1. CDR3 length equals 13 residues. Trimming removed 2 bases from V and 8 bases from J; junction bases left unmatched: 7. Per germline, CDR1 GTSNPN and CDR2 SVGIG (reference sequence). CDR3 DNA: TGTGCCTGGAGTAGTTCTCGACAGGGGGGCTACACCTTC. It codes for CAWSSSRQGGYTF. Based on the CDR3 plus reference TRBV30 and TRBJ1-2, the full variable domain is SQTIHQWPATLVQPVGSPLSLECTVEGTSNPNLYWYRQAAGRGLQLLFYSVGIGQISSEVPQNLSASRPQDRQFILSSKKLLLSDSGFYLCAWSSSRQGGYTFGSGTRLTVV.

This clone was observed once. The J gene is TRBJ2-1, the V gene TRBV7-8, with 8 positions matching TRBD2. The CDR3 is made up of 16 amino acids. Germline trimming cut 0 bases from V and 3 bases from J; bases unmatched to any gene: 4. CDR1 is SGHVS, CDR2 FQNEAQ, per germline. The CDR3 sequence is CASSLASGVNYNEQFF. The CDR3 bases are TGTGCCAGCAGCTTAGCTAGCGGGGTTAACTACAATGAGCAGTTCTTC. The whole variable domain, filled in from reference TRBV7-8 and TRBJ2-1, reads GAGVSQSPRYKVAKRGQDVALRCDPISGHVSLFWYQQALGQGPEFLTYFQNEAQLDKSGLPSDRFFAERPEGSVSTLKIQRTQQEDSAVYLCASSLASGVNYNEQFFGPGTRLTVL.

V usage is TRBV4-1 and J usage is TRBJ2-5, with 13 bases matching TRBD2. This CDR3 is 18 amino acids long. Germline values: CDR1 MGHRA, CDR2 YSYEKL. Trimming at V came to 0 bases and at J to 1 base, leaving 5 bases not matched to a gene. The CDR3 sequence: CASSQDLGLAGTQETQYF. The CDR3 nucleotides are TGCGCCAGCAGCCAAGATTTGGGACTAGCGGGGACCCAAGAGACCCAGTACTTC.

This clone was recorded a few times. The chain joins TRBV2 to TRBJ2-7, with D perhaps TRBD2 (6 bases). The V gene lost 4 bases and the J gene lost 5 bases, with 9 bases spanning the gap. Per germline, CDR1 SNHLY and CDR2 FYNNEI. This CDR3 has 12 amino acids. The CDR3 spells CASSATSNEQYF. The CDR3 bases are TGTGCCAGCAGTGCCACTAGCAACGAGCAGTACTTC.

V and J are TRBV7-2 and TRBJ2-7, with 11 bases lining up with TRBD2. CDR1 and CDR2 from the germline V gene are SGHTA and FQGNSA. The CDR3 runs to 14 residues. The V and J ends lost 2 bases and 3 bases, in that order; junction bases with no gene match: 0. The CDR3 loop reads CASSLLAGGYEQYF. CDR3 DNA: TGTGCCAGCAGCTTACTAGCGGGGGGCTACGAGCAGTACTTC.

This chain uses TRBV18 with TRBJ1-4, with TRBD1 identical over 7 bases. The V gene's germline CDR1 is KGHSH and CDR2 LQKENI. The CDR3 is 13 residues long. Unmatched junction bases numbered 2, after V lost 6 bases and J lost 4 bases. CDR3 region: CASSGQLNEKLFF. The CDR3 region has the DNA TGTGCCAGCTCGGGACAGCTTAATGAAAAACTGTTTTTT.

The rearrangement links TRBV18 to TRBJ2-7, with TRBD2 matching 11 bases. The CDR3 runs 15 residues. V shed 8 bases, J shed 6 bases, and the junction held 12 bases outside the gene matches. Germline loops: CDR1 KGHSH, CDR2 LQKENI. Written as DNA, the CDR3 is TGTGCCAGCGGACCGGGACTAGCGGAGGTGGGCGAGCAGTACTTC. It codes for CASGPGLAEVGEQYF.